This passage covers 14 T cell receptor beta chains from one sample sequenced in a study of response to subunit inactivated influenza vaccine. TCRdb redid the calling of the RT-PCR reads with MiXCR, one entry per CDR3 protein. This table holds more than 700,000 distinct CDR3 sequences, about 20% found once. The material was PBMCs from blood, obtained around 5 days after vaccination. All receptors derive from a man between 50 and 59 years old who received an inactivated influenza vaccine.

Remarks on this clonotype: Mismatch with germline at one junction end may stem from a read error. In DNA form, the CDR3 reads TGTGCCAGCAGTTTATCCGGGACAGGGGAAAGGGACTTC. Translation gives CASSLSGTGERDF. The genes are TRBV27 and TRBJ2-7; 10 bases align to TRBD1. CDR1 is MNHEY, CDR2 SMNVEV, per germline (reference sequence). The CDR3 contains 13 residues.

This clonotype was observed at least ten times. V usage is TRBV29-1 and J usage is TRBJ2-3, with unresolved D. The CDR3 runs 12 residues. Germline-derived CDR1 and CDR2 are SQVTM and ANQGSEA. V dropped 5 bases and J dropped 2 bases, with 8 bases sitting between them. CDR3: CSVSEHTDTQYF. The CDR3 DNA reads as TGCAGCGTTTCAGAGCACACAGATACGCAGTATTTT.

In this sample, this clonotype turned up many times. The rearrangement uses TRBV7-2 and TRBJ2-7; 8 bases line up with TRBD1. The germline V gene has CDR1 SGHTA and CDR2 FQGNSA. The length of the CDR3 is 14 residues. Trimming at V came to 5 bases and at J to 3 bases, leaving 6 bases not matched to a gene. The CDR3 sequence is CASSPVTGDYEQYF. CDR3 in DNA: TGTGCCAGCAGCCCCGTGACAGGGGACTACGAGCAGTACTTC.

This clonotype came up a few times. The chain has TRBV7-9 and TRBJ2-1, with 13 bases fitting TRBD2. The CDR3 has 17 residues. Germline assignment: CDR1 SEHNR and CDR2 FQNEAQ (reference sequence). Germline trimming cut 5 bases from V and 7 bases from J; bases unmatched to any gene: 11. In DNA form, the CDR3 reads TGTGCCAGCAGCCAACCACTAGCGGGAGGGCGATCGAATGAGCAGTTCTTC. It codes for CASSQPLAGGRSNEQFF.

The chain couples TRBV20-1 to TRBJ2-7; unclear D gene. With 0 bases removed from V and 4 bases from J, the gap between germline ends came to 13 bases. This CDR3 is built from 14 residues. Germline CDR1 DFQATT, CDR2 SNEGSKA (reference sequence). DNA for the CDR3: TGCAGTGCTAGAGATGTCCGTGCAGCGTACGAGCAGTACTTC. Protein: CSARDVRAAYEQYF.

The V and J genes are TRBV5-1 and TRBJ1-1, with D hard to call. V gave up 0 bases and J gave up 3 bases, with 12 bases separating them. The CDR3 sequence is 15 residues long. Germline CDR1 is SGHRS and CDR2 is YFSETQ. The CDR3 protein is CASSLAGVVDTEAFF. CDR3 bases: TGCGCCAGCAGCTTGGCTGGGGTCGTGGACACTGAAGCTTTCTTT.

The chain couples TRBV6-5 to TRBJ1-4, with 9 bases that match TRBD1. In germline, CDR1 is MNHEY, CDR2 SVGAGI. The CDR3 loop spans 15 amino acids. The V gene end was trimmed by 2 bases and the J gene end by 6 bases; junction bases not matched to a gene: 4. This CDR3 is CASSYTGGGHEKLFF. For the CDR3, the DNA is TGTGCCAGCAGTTACACAGGGGGCGGTCATGAAAAACTGTTTTTT.

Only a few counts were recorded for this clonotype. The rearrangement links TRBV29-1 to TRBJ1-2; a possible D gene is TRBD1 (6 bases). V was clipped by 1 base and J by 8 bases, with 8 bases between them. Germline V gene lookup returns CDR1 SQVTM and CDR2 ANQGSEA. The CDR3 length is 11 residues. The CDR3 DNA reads TGCAGCGTTGAAGGGACAGTCGGCTACACCTTC. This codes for CSVEGTVGYTF.

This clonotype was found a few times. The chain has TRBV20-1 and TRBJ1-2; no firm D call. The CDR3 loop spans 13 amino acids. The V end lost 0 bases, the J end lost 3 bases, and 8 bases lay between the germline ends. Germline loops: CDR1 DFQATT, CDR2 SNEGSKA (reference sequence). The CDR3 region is CSARDIDDYGYTF. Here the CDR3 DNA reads TGCAGTGCTAGAGATATTGATGACTATGGCTACACCTTC.

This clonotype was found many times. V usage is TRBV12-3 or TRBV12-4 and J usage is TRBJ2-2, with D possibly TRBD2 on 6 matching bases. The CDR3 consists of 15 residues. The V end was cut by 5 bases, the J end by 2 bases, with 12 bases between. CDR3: CASSAGRGNTGELFF. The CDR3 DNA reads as TGTGCCAGCAGTGCGGGGCGGGGAAACACCGGGGAGCTGTTTTTT.

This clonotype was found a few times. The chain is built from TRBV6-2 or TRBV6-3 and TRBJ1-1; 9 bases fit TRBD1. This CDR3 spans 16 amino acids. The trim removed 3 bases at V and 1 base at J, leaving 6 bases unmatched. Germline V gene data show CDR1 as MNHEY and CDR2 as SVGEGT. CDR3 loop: CASSYPGQGRNTEAFF. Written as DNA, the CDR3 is TGTGCCAGCAGTTATCCGGGACAGGGCAGGAACACTGAAGCTTTCTTT.

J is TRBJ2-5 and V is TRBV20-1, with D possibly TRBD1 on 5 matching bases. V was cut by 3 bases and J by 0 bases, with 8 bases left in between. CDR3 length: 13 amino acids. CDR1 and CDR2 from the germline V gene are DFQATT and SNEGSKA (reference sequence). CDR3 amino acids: CSASVRDQETQYF. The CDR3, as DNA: TGCAGTGCTAGTGTCAGGGACCAAGAGACCCAGTACTTC.

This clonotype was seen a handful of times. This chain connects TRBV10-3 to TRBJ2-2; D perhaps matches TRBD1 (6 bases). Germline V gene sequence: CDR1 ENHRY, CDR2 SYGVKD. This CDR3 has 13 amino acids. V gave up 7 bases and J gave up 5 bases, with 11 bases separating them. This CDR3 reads CAIKGVVTGELFF. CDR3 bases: TGTGCCATCAAGGGGGTGGTGACCGGGGAGCTGTTTTTT.

CDR3 amino acids: CASSVGTGNYEQYF. The CDR3 DNA is TGCGCCAGCAGCGTGGGGACAGGCAACTACGAGCAGTACTTC. The chain links TRBV5-1 to TRBJ2-7; 8 bases fit TRBD1. Germline lookup yields CDR1 SGHRS and CDR2 YFSETQ. This CDR3 has 14 residues. V gave up 4 bases and J gave up 3 bases; unmatched junction bases: 6.